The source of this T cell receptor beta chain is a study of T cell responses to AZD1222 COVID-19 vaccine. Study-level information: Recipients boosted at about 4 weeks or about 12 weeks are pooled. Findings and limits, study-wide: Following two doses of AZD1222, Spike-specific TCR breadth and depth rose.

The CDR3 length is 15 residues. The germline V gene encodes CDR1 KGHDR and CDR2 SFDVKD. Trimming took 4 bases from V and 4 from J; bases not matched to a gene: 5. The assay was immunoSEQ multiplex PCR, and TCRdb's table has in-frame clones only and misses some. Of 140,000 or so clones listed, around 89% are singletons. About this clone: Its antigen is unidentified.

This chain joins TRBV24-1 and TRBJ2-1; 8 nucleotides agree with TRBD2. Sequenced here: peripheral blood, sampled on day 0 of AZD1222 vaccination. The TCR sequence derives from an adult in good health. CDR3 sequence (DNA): TGTGCCACCAGTGACCCGGGACTAGTATACAATGAGCAGTTCTTC. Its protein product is CATSDPGLVYNEQFF.